This TCR beta chain was recorded in a study of identical twins. Study outcomes and limitations: For cord blood, abundant beta clonotypes had fewer insertions, unlike memory repertoires, which showed none. Partly confounded zero-insertion analyses could result from invariant MAIT and iNKT cells. Modelling approaches yielded underestimates of out-of-frame TCR alpha sharing between monozygotic twins.

MiXCR was run by TCRdb on the 5' RACE reads, yielding one entry per CDR3 protein. Of 420,000 or so distinct CDR3 sequences listed, about 18% are singletons. A word on this clonotype: Its antigen remains unidentified.

All donors were healthy, and all were Caucasian. Trimming took 6 bases from V and 0 from J, leaving 9 bases between them. Germline V CDR1 and CDR2: SQVTM, ANQGSEA. The CDR3 sequence is 13 residues long. The chain has TRBV29-1 and TRBJ2-4, with D possibly TRBD2 on 5 matching bases. The TCR was taken from a man in his fifties or sixties in good health. Sequenced sample: naive T cells sorted from blood. This CDR3 reads CSVAGLAKNIQYF. The CDR3 nucleotides read TGCAGCGTCGCCGGACTAGCCAAAAACATTCAGTACTTC.